This section outlines one TCR beta chain sequence together with its context. Unmatched junction bases numbered 6, after V lost 4 bases and J lost 0 bases. This CDR3 contains 14 residues. Germline V gene sequence: CDR1 DFQATT, CDR2 SNEGSKA (reference sequence). This sample is part of a study of CDR3 diversity in severe acne. TCRdb ran MiXCR on the PCR reads and lists one entry per CDR3 protein. Counted here are tens of thousands of distinct CDR3 sequences, approximately 51% occurring once; the ten biggest clones make up roughly an eighth. The receptor's source is a male donor in good health, without acne. The specimen was blood. This chain joins TRBV20-1 and TRBJ2-7; 7 bases map to TRBD2. The CDR3 region is CSAKEGLCSYEQYF. CDR3 sequence (DNA): TGCAGTGCTAAAGAGGGACTATGCTCCTACGAGCAGTACTTC.